What follows are 7 T cell receptor beta chains derived from one specimen sequenced in a study of blood T cell repertoires in COVID-19. Generated by immunoSEQ multiplex PCR, the TCRdb table keeps only in-frame clones and is missing some. The sample consists of about 150,000 clones, roughly nine tenths of them appearing once. Source material: peripheral blood. Receptors were obtained from a woman in her sixties with active COVID-19.

The gene calls are TRBV20-1 and TRBJ2-2; D not certain. The CDR3 is 11 amino acids. The V gene's germline CDR1 is DFQATT and CDR2 SNEGSKA (reference sequence). V was shortened by 4 bases and J by 6 bases, with 6 bases between the two germline ends. The CDR3 sequence is CSATGPGELFF. The CDR3 bases are TGCAGTGCTACAGGCCCCGGGGAGCTGTTTTTT.

Worth noting for this clone: The junction departs from germline at one end; a sequencing error may be responsible. The genes are TRBV6-1 and TRBJ2-2; D is uncertain. Looked up from germline, CDR1 is MNHNS and CDR2 is SASEGT. This CDR3 is built from 13 residues. The CDR3 loop reads CASRDGNTGELFF. CDR3 nucleotide sequence: TGTGCCAGCCGTGACGGGAACACCGGGGAGCTGTTTTTT.

The chain recombines TRBV18 with TRBJ1-1; 7 bases align to TRBD1. The V segment lost 3 bases and the J segment 2 bases; nucleotides outside the gene matches: 6. The CDR3 runs to 15 residues. Germline loops: CDR1 KGHSH, CDR2 LQKENI. The CDR3 DNA reads TGTGCCAGCTCACCGCTGGACAGGACTAACACTGAAGCTTTCTTT. As protein: CASSPLDRTNTEAFF.

This chain connects TRBV28 to TRBJ1-5; D not resolved. This CDR3 region has 11 residues. CDR1 and CDR2 from the germline V gene are MDHEN and SYDVKM. The V gene lost 3 bases and the J gene lost 6 bases, with 3 bases spanning the gap. As DNA, the CDR3 is TGTGCCAGCAGTTTCAGTCAGCCCCAGCATTTT. Protein product: CASSFSQPQHF.

This chain joins TRBV12-5 and TRBJ2-3, with a possible D match to TRBD1 (6 bases). V lost 0 bases to trimming and J lost 5 bases, with 15 bases between them. Germline lookup yields CDR1 LGHNT and CDR2 FRNRAP. The CDR3 spans 16 residues. The CDR3 DNA reads TGTGCTAGTGGTTTGGTAGGGGACATAACCGAAGATACGCAGTATTTT. Protein: CASGLVGDITEDTQYF. Drawing the rest from reference TRBV12-5 and TRBJ2-3, the complete variable domain is DARVTQTPRHKVTEMGQEVTMRCQPILGHNTVFWYRQTMMQGLELLAYFRNRAPLDDSGMPKDRFSAEMPDATLATLKIQPSEPRDSAVYFCASGLVGDITEDTQYFGPGTRLTVL.

The chain is built from TRBV3-1 (or the pseudogene TRBV3-2) and TRBJ2-4; TRBD2 aligns across 10 bases. The CDR3 covers 19 residues. Germline-derived CDR1 and CDR2 are LGHDT and YNNKEL (reference sequence). The junction had 17 bases not matched to a gene; V was cut back by 7 bases and J by 2 bases. In DNA form, the CDR3 reads TGTGCCAGCACCAGAACCGGGACTAGCGTCCTTCCGCCCAAAAACATTCAGTACTTC. This translates into CASTRTGTSVLPPKNIQYF.

In its sample, this clone was seen a few times. This same CDR3 is encoded by further DNA sequences in the sample. The chain has TRBV4-2 and TRBJ1-5, with TRBD1 as a possible D gene (6 bases). Per germline, CDR1 LGHNA and CDR2 YNFKEQ. This CDR3 contains 15 residues. V was clipped by 0 bases and J by 4 bases, with 10 bases between them. The CDR3 sequence: CASSQERGGNQPQHF. The CDR3 coding sequence is TGTGCCAGCAGCCAAGAAAGGGGGGGGAATCAGCCCCAGCATTTT.